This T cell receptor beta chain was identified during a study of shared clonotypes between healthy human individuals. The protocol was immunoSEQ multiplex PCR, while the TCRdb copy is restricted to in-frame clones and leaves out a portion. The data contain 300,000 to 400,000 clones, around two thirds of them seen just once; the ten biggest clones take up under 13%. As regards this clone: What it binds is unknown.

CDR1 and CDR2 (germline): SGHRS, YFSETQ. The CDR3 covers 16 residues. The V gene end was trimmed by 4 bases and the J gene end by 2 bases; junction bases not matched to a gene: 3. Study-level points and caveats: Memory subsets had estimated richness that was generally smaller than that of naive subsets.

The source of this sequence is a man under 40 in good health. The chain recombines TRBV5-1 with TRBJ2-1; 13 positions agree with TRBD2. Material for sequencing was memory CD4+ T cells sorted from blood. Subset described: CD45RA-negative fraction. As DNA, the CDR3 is TGCGCCAGCAGCACCGGACTAGCGGGAGCCTACAATGAGCAGTTCTTC. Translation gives CASSTGLAGAYNEQFF.